The rows below give T cell receptor beta chains drawn from one sample of a study of blood T cells in healthy people across ages. TCRdb re-derived calls from the 5' RACE reads in MiXCR, one entry per CDR3 protein. This table has about 1.8 million distinct CDR3 sequences, approximately 50% appearing once. Material: blood. These receptors originate from a woman in her thirties or forties in good health. The CDR3 runs from the conserved cysteine through the conserved F or W. Fields, in order: D gene, V gene, J gene, clone size, CDR3 DNA, CDR3 protein. D genes are given only for firm matches. The size field is filled for only some rows; it gives once, few, many or a size class.

D: TRBD1
V: TRBV2
J: TRBJ1-6
size: NA
DNA: TGTGCCAGCAGTGAAGCGCGGACAGGGGACTATAATTCACCCCTCCACTTT
CDR3: CASSEARTGDYNSPLHF

D: NA
V: TRBV10-3
J: TRBJ1-1
size: NA
DNA: TGTGCCATCAGTGTAGGGGGAGGGAACACTGAAGCTTTCTTT
CDR3: CAISVGGGNTEAFF

D: NA
V: TRBV28
J: TRBJ2-7
size: once
DNA: TGTGCCAGCAGCTTCACCAGGGTATTGCGTGAGCAGTACTTC
CDR3: CASSFTRVLREQYF

D: TRBD2
V: TRBV2
J: TRBJ2-1
size: NA
DNA: TGTGCCAGCTGCGATGGGACTACGATTTACAATGAGCAGTTCTTC
CDR3: CASCDGTTIYNEQFF

D: NA
V: TRBV4-2
J: TRBJ2-6
size: once
DNA: TGTGCCAGCAGCCAAGGGGCGGGGATGACTGGGGCCAACGTCCTGACTTTC
CDR3: CASSQGAGMTGANVLTF

D: TRBD1
V: TRBV20-1
J: TRBJ2-3
size: NA
DNA: TGCAGTGCGGACAGGGCAGTCGGGGATACGCAGTATTTT
CDR3: CSADRAVGDTQYF

D: TRBD2
V: TRBV6-2/TRBV6-3
J: TRBJ2-1
size: NA
DNA: TGTGCCAGCAGATACCCTGCGACTAGCGGGGGCCTAAGCTCCTACAATGAGCAGTTCTTC
CDR3: CASRYPATSGGLSSYNEQFF

D: TRBD1
V: TRBV2
J: TRBJ2-7
size: NA
DNA: TGTGCCAGCAGATTCCGGGACAGGCTCGCTGGGAGCTTTGGATACGAGCAGTACTTC
CDR3: CASRFRDRLAGSFGYEQYF

D: NA
V: TRBV6-1
J: TRBJ1-5
size: NA
DNA: TGTGCCAGCAGGCCCCAGGGCCGCCCCTCTGACTGGGCCACCAATCAGCCCCAGCATTTT
CDR3: CASRPQGRPSDWATNQPQHF

D: TRBD1
V: TRBV24-1
J: TRBJ2-1
size: few
DNA: TGTGCCACCAGTGACCCCGCAGGGGGTATAAACAATGAGCAGTTCTTC
CDR3: CATSDPAGGINNEQFF

D: NA
V: TRBV4-1
J: TRBJ1-6
size: NA
DNA: TGCGCCAGCAGCCCTGAGTGGGGGGCAGTTTCACCCCTCCACTTT
CDR3: CASSPEWGAVSPLHF

D: TRBD2
V: TRBV7-2
J: TRBJ2-1
size: few
DNA: TGTGCCAGCAGCGTACGGGGGGTCAATGAGCAGTTCTTC
CDR3: CASSVRGVNEQFF

D: NA
V: TRBV9
J: TRBJ2-1
size: NA
DNA: TGTGCCAGCAGTGCTACTAACGAGCAGTTCTTC
CDR3: CASSATNEQFF

D: NA
V: TRBV29-1
J: TRBJ2-7
size: NA
DNA: TGCAGCGCTGTCCGGACAGAAGAGATCCAGTACTTC
CDR3: CSAVRTEEIQYF

D: NA
V: TRBV7-9
J: TRBJ2-1
size: many
DNA: TGTGCCAGCACCCCCGGGAACAATGAGCAGTTCTTC
CDR3: CASTPGNNEQFF